A selection of T cell receptor beta chains follows, all from one sample in a study of CD8+CD57+ T cells in acquired aplastic anemia. Each CDR3 protein is one row after TCRdb ran MiXCR on the reads. This sample carries tens of thousands of distinct CDR3 sequences, under 80% of them seen once, and the ten largest clones take roughly 22%. Sequencing used sorted CD4+, CD8+, or CD8+CD57+ T cells (not recorded which) from PBMCs. The source is a human donor in good health, serving as a control. Both conserved end residues are part of each CDR3. Fields, in order: CDR3 length, V gene, CDR3 protein.

14,TRBV19,CASSSRGYGNTIYF
14,TRBV5-1,CASSLDPGNTEAFF
13,TRBV10-1,CASSSGRKETQYF
13,TRBV20-1,CSARDRESYEQYF
16,TRBV7-8,CASSPSRGGASYGYTF
16,TRBV24-1,CATSDTTSGSPDTQYF
15,TRBV20-1,CSARDLRTLYNEQFF
17,TRBV11-1,CASSANLDKDSNQPQHF
16,TRBV25-1,CASSNRGTGAAYEQYF
15,TRBV25-1,CASSENRGPTDTQYF
13,TRBV24-1,CATSDLVSDEQFF
15,TRBV7-9,CASSPPSRRDNEQFF
17,TRBV20-1,CSARLAGGFSAKNIQYF
14,TRBV7-2,CASSLFGVQETQYF
15,TRBV15,CATSRMDHRRETQYF
12,TRBV27,CASSFWGTEAFF
13,TRBV2,CASIGRFGHEQYF
12,TRBV4-1,CASSQEVGEAFF
14,TRBV27,CASSLAAGDEKLFF
14,TRBV9,CASSVADLAYEQYF
14,TRBV19,CASSPLGSNTEAFF
14,TRBV7-2,CASSLAGSGYGAFF
14,TRBV7-6,CASSKTGRSQPQHF
14,TRBV10-2,CASSAGQGESPLHF
14,TRBV5-1,CASSVDSGGYGYTF
13,TRBV7-9,CASRSRDTYGYTF
13,TRBV19,CASSDRGLDGYTF
15,TRBV25-1,CASSDLGMMNTEAFF
15,TRBV29-1,CSVEVAGRNTGELFF
14,TRBV29-1,CSVGVKGSSYEQYF
16,TRBV2,CASSSSREGGNTEAFF
17,TRBV7-2,CASSLAVPGLLDSPLHF
15,TRBV20-1,CSARREASSYNEQFF
14,TRBV20-1,CSARLGGGDSPLHF
15,TRBV7-8,CASSFPAGGYYEQYF
16,TRBV6-4,CASSDGSGGSTDTQYF
13,TRBV29-1,CSVDPSYNYGYTF
13,TRBV25-1,CASSEEWGGGYTF
13,TRBV7-2,CASKLGSYNEQFF
10,TRBV10-3,CAIRDGELFF
11,TRBV19,CASRVGTEAFF
12,TRBV2,CASRWTDETQYF
13,TRBV24-1,CATSDGGSSGYTF
12,TRBV19,CASETGRYGYTF
18,TRBV5-1,CASSLARTGGSGANVLTF
16,TRBV6-1,CASKEAGTGEVQPQHF
15,TRBV25-1,CASSSPGQGVYEQFF
14,TRBV7-2,CASSLAGRGAEQYF
13,TRBV19,CASRARGRDGYTF
17,TRBV27,CASSLGRVGGMNTEAFF
15,TRBV13,CASSRGQVSSYEQYF
14,TRBV25-1,CASSDRGAASEAFF
14,TRBV2,CASSRTASYNEQFF
13,TRBV10-3,CAISRTGTTEAFF
12,TRBV20-1,CSARENGNTIYF
13,TRBV9,CASSGADDEKLFF
15,TRBV2,CASVMNGGGNSPLHF
11,TRBV10-3,CAISGTNEQFF